This T cell receptor (beta chain) was identified in a study of metastatic and nonmetastatic thyroid tumors. Overall study: It was across blood and tumor or nodule tissue from malignant and benign thyroid patients that repertoires were compared.

As concerns this clone: Its specificity is unknown.

General study results and limits: In blood and tumor, TCR beta diversity was reportedly significantly higher in malignant thyroid tumors than in benign nodules.

The CDR3 totals 15 residues. Germline assignment: CDR1 SGHAT and CDR2 FQNNGV. V lost 2 bases to trimming and J lost 2 bases; unmatched junction nucleotides: 4. None of the patients had undergone any treatment ahead of thyroid surgery. TCRdb reanalyzed the PCR reads with MiXCR. The sample shows some 12,000 clones, about 37% of them seen only once. The sample comprised tumor tissue. This clonotype originated in a female donor with papillary thyroid cancer or a benign thyroid nodule (not recorded which). Some clones in this sample may be carry-over from other donors' samples. The chain joins TRBV11-2 to TRBJ2-7; TRBD2 matches 9 bases. The DNA of the CDR3 is TGTGCCAGCAGCTTATACGCGGGAGGGCCCTACGAGCAGTACTTC. Residues: CASSLYAGGPYEQYF.